In its sample, the clone carrying this T cell receptor (beta chain) was seen a few times. These data come from a study of T-cell memory formation after mild COVID-19. V lost 4 bases, J lost 6 bases, and 8 bases lay in between. The CDR3 has 12 amino acids. From germline, CDR1 is SGHTA and CDR2 FQGNSA. TCRdb independently ran MiXCR on the 5' RACE reads; one entry per CDR3 protein. The sample lists hundreds of thousands of distinct CDR3 sequences, roughly 18% occurring once. Sequencing input: PBMCs or a T cell subset sorted from them (not recorded which). The clonotype originates from a man aged 18 to 29 who had mild COVID-19 (a few samples of this study predate the infection). Cell type and time point are not known. The chain recombines TRBV7-2 with TRBJ2-3; D unresolved. CDR3 in DNA: TGTGCCAGCAGCTGGGGTTGGGATACGCAGTATTTT. Its translation: CASSWGWDTQYF.